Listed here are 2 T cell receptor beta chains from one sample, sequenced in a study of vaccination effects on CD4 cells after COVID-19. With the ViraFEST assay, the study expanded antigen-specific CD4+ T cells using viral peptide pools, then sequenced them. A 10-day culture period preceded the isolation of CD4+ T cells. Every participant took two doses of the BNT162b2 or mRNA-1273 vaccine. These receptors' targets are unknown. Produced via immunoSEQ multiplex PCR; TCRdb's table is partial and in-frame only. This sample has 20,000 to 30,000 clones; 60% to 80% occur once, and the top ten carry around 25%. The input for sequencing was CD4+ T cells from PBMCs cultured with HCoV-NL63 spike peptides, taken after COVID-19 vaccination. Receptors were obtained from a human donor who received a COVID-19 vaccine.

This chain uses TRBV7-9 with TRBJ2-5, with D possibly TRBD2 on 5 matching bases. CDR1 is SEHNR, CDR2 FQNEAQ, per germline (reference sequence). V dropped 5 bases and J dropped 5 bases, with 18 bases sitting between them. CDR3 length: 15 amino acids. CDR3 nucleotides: TGTGCCAGCAGCCATCCCTCTGGAGGATGGGAGACCCAGTACTTC. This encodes CASSHPSGGWETQYF.

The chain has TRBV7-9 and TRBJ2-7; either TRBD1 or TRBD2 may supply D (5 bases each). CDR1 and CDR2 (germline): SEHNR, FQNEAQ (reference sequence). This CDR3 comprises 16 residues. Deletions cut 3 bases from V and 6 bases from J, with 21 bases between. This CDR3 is CASSFPSGTYGSEQYF. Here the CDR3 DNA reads TGTGCCAGCAGCTTCCCTTCCGGGACGTATGGGTCCGAGCAGTACTTC.